These T cell receptor beta chains were read from a single sample in a study of control samples from healthy donors and cancer patients. TCRdb keeps only in-frame clones here, not all; method: immunoSEQ multiplex PCR. The table includes over 150,000 clones, approximately 92% detected once. The sample comprised blood. These receptors all come from a woman between 40 and 55 years old in good health. Both conserved end residues are part of each CDR3.

TRBV6-6	TRBJ2-1	CASSSPTGGSYEQFF
TRBV2	TRBJ1-1	CASSKGSTEAFF
TRBV6-5	TRBJ1-2	CASRLGADGYTF
TRBV5-1	TRBJ2-7	CASSFEGGTSYEQYF
TRBV7-2	TRBJ2-3	CASSLGLAGNTDTQYF
TRBV7-3	TRBJ1-2	CASSLTGGAGYGYTF
TRBV5-1	TRBJ2-3	CASSLRASLSTDTQYF
TRBV5-1	TRBJ2-1	CASSIGTGGYNEQFF
TRBV14	TRBJ2-7	CASSPTGTSGVSYEQYF
TRBV29-1	TRBJ2-7	CSVLSGAGYEQYF
TRBV9	TRBJ1-4	CASSAGQGRSEKLFF
TRBV7-9	TRBJ1-2	CASSLTSGQGSGGYTF
TRBV10-3	TRBJ1-1	CAISSRNTEAFF
TRBV7-2	TRBJ2-5	CASTGRGVATQYF
TRBV4-1	TRBJ1-2	CASSQLGRSDYGYTF
TRBV12-3/TRBV12-4	TRBJ1-1	CASLLGGNTEAFF
TRBV5-6	TRBJ1-4	CASSTGQRLNEKLFF
TRBV5-1	TRBJ1-2	CASSLRVNYGYTF
TRBV5-1	TRBJ2-3	CASSLQDTDTQYF
TRBV27	TRBJ1-5	CASSLSRGDQPQHF
TRBV4-1	TRBJ2-7	CASSQDGSGGSSYEQYF
TRBV6-1	TRBJ1-6	CASSERKDFAPLHF
TRBV2	TRBJ1-4	CASSGGTRGGEKLFF
TRBV25-1	TRBJ2-2	CASSLPTGTGELFF
TRBV12-3/TRBV12-4	TRBJ1-1	CASSLNVPGVAFF
TRBV7-2	TRBJ2-1	CASSLEQGYNEQFF
TRBV24-1	TRBJ1-2	CATSDCFGGDRGHGYTF
TRBV2	TRBJ1-4	CASSETDRGADEKLFF
TRBV3-1/TRBV3-2	TRBJ2-1	CASSRIAGGLYNEQFF